A selection of T cell receptor beta chains follows, all from one sample in a study of shared clonotypes between healthy human individuals. The assay was immunoSEQ multiplex PCR, and TCRdb's table has in-frame clones only and misses some. The data show about 2.2 million clones, about 93% seen once. The sequenced sample consisted of naive CD8+ T cells from PBMCs. These receptors were obtained from a man between 18 and 35 years old in good health. Some clones in this sample may be carry-over from other donors' samples. Both conserved end residues are part of each CDR3. Fields, in order: clone size, D gene, V gene, J gene, CDR3 protein, CDR3 DNA. A D gene is named only where the DNA matches it firmly. Not every row has a clone size; where given, it reads once, few, many or a size class.

clone size: NA; D gene: NA; V gene: TRBV7-6; J gene: TRBJ1-2; CDR3 protein: CASSFPGYYGYTF; CDR3 DNA: TGTGCCAGCAGCTTTCCAGGGTACTATGGCTACACCTTC
clone size: once; D gene: TRBD2; V gene: TRBV2; J gene: TRBJ2-1; CDR3 protein: CASKGTSGYNEQFF; CDR3 DNA: TGTGCCAGCAAAGGGACTAGCGGATACAATGAGCAGTTCTTC
clone size: NA; D gene: TRBD1; V gene: TRBV27; J gene: TRBJ2-2; CDR3 protein: CASSLFGTGGTGELFF; CDR3 DNA: TGTGCCAGCAGTTTATTCGGGACAGGGGGAACCGGGGAGCTGTTTTTT
clone size: NA; D gene: NA; V gene: TRBV28; J gene: TRBJ2-5; CDR3 protein: CASSLGVKVTQYF; CDR3 DNA: TGTGCCAGCAGTCTTGGGGTTAAGGTGACCCAGTACTTC
clone size: once; D gene: TRBD1; V gene: TRBV7-9; J gene: TRBJ2-7; CDR3 protein: CASSPRDSSYEQYF; CDR3 DNA: TGTGCCAGCAGCCCGAGGGACAGCTCCTACGAGCAGTACTTC
clone size: NA; D gene: TRBD2; V gene: TRBV27; J gene: TRBJ2-5; CDR3 protein: CASSSLAGPQETQYF; CDR3 DNA: TGTGCCAGCAGTTCCCTAGCGGGACCCCAAGAGACCCAGTACTTC
clone size: once; D gene: NA; V gene: TRBV14; J gene: TRBJ2-7; CDR3 protein: CASSQLGERREQYF; CDR3 DNA: TGTGCCAGCAGCCAACTCGGGGAAAGGCGTGAGCAGTACTTC
clone size: NA; D gene: NA; V gene: TRBV5-1; J gene: TRBJ2-3; CDR3 protein: CASSLWPGTDTQYF; CDR3 DNA: TGCGCCAGCAGCTTGTGGCCGGGAACAGATACGCAGTATTTT
clone size: few; D gene: TRBD1; V gene: TRBV6-1; J gene: TRBJ1-5; CDR3 protein: CASKATGATNQPQHF; CDR3 DNA: TGTGCCAGCAAAGCGACAGGGGCGACCAATCAGCCCCAGCATTTT
clone size: NA; D gene: NA; V gene: TRBV30; J gene: TRBJ2-1; CDR3 protein: CAWRPQGRSGRNEQFF; CDR3 DNA: TGTGCCTGGAGGCCCCAGGGTCGGTCGGGTCGGAATGAGCAGTTCTTC
clone size: NA; D gene: NA; V gene: TRBV5-8; J gene: TRBJ2-7; CDR3 protein: CASSFGQSYEQYF; CDR3 DNA: TGTGCCAGCAGCTTTGGACAGTCCTACGAGCAGTACTTC
clone size: once; D gene: NA; V gene: TRBV5-6; J gene: TRBJ2-2; CDR3 protein: CASSLYLREGDTGELFF; CDR3 DNA: TGTGCCAGCAGCTTGTATCTCAGGGAGGGGGACACCGGGGAGCTGTTTTTT
clone size: NA; D gene: TRBD1; V gene: TRBV28; J gene: TRBJ1-2; CDR3 protein: CASSWDRDSINYGYTF; CDR3 DNA: TGTGCCAGCAGCTGGGACCGGGACAGCATTAACTATGGCTACACCTTC
clone size: NA; D gene: NA; V gene: TRBV4-1; J gene: TRBJ2-5; CDR3 protein: CASSQGRGTETQYF; CDR3 DNA: TGCGCCAGCAGCCAAGGGCGAGGGACAGAGACCCAGTACTTC
clone size: NA; D gene: TRBD1; V gene: TRBV4-1; J gene: TRBJ1-1; CDR3 protein: CASSVGYIRQGKGNTEAFF; CDR3 DNA: TGCGCCAGCAGCGTAGGATATATTCGACAGGGAAAGGGAAACACTGAAGCTTTCTTT
clone size: NA; D gene: TRBD1; V gene: TRBV4-1; J gene: TRBJ2-7; CDR3 protein: CASSQQQGPYEQYF; CDR3 DNA: TGCGCCAGCAGCCAACAACAGGGGCCCTACGAGCAGTACTTC
clone size: NA; D gene: NA; V gene: TRBV7-9; J gene: TRBJ2-7; CDR3 protein: CASSLADRSSYEQYF; CDR3 DNA: TGTGCCAGCAGCTTAGCCGACAGGAGCTCCTACGAGCAGTACTTC
clone size: NA; D gene: NA; V gene: TRBV5-1; J gene: TRBJ1-5; CDR3 protein: CASSLAGGSNQPQHF; CDR3 DNA: TGCGCCAGCAGCTTGGCGGGGGGTAGCAATCAGCCCCAGCATTTT
clone size: NA; D gene: NA; V gene: TRBV11-2; J gene: TRBJ2-2; CDR3 protein: CASSIDGARTGELFF; CDR3 DNA: TGTGCCAGCAGCATAGATGGGGCGAGGACCGGGGAGCTGTTTTTT
clone size: once; D gene: TRBD2; V gene: TRBV6-4; J gene: TRBJ2-3; CDR3 protein: CASRKPPTSGRSVPQYF; CDR3 DNA: TGTGCCAGCAGGAAGCCCCCAACTAGCGGGAGATCCGTCCCGCAGTATTTT
clone size: NA; D gene: NA; V gene: TRBV4-1; J gene: TRBJ2-2; CDR3 protein: CASSQPRDSWTGELFF; CDR3 DNA: TGCGCCAGCAGCCAGCCGCGGGACTCGTGGACCGGGGAGCTGTTTTTT
clone size: NA; D gene: NA; V gene: TRBV4-3; J gene: TRBJ2-1; CDR3 protein: CASSQDSGYNEQFF; CDR3 DNA: TGCGCCAGCAGCCAAGATTCCGGCTACAATGAGCAGTTCTTC
clone size: NA; D gene: NA; V gene: TRBV7-9; J gene: TRBJ2-7; CDR3 protein: CASSRDGSSYEQYF; CDR3 DNA: TGTGCCAGCAGCCGGGACGGCAGCTCCTACGAGCAGTACTTC
clone size: NA; D gene: TRBD1; V gene: TRBV28; J gene: TRBJ2-5; CDR3 protein: CASSAGGAETQYF; CDR3 DNA: TGTGCCAGCAGTGCAGGGGGCGCGGAGACCCAGTACTTC
clone size: NA; D gene: TRBD2; V gene: TRBV4-1; J gene: TRBJ2-1; CDR3 protein: CASSQDPLAGVTIYNEQFF; CDR3 DNA: TGCGCCAGCAGCCAAGATCCACTAGCGGGAGTCACAATCTACAATGAGCAGTTCTTC
clone size: NA; D gene: TRBD1; V gene: TRBV28; J gene: TRBJ2-5; CDR3 protein: CASSLGTGAQETQYF; CDR3 DNA: TGTGCCAGCAGCCTTGGGACAGGGGCACAAGAGACCCAGTACTTC
clone size: NA; D gene: NA; V gene: TRBV6-1; J gene: TRBJ1-5; CDR3 protein: CASSGAGELNQPQHF; CDR3 DNA: TGTGCCAGCAGTGGAGCGGGTGAGCTCAATCAGCCCCAGCATTTT
clone size: NA; D gene: NA; V gene: TRBV2; J gene: TRBJ2-1; CDR3 protein: CASSEAVEGQFF; CDR3 DNA: TGTGCCAGCAGTGAAGCGGTAGAAGGGCAGTTCTTC
clone size: NA; D gene: NA; V gene: TRBV5-6; J gene: TRBJ1-1; CDR3 protein: CASSFSNTEAFF; CDR3 DNA: TGTGCCAGCAGCTTTTCAAACACTGAAGCTTTCTTT
clone size: once; D gene: NA; V gene: TRBV7-7; J gene: TRBJ2-3; CDR3 protein: CASSPRVTDTQYF; CDR3 DNA: TGTGCCAGCAGCCCCCGGGTCACAGATACGCAGTATTTT
clone size: NA; D gene: NA; V gene: TRBV6-5; J gene: TRBJ2-3; CDR3 protein: CASSYNSGGFGDTQYF; CDR3 DNA: TGTGCCAGCAGTTACAATTCGGGGGGCTTCGGAGATACGCAGTATTTT
clone size: NA; D gene: NA; V gene: TRBV7-2; J gene: TRBJ2-1; CDR3 protein: CASSLGPGPVINEQFF; CDR3 DNA: TGTGCCAGCAGCTTGGGTCCGGGGCCTGTAATCAATGAGCAGTTCTTC
clone size: NA; D gene: NA; V gene: TRBV19; J gene: TRBJ2-7; CDR3 protein: CASSIATATPYEQYF; CDR3 DNA: TGTGCCAGTAGTATAGCGACAGCAACTCCCTACGAGCAGTACTTC
clone size: NA; D gene: TRBD1; V gene: TRBV14; J gene: TRBJ1-1; CDR3 protein: CASSLGGSLNTEAFF; CDR3 DNA: TGTGCCAGCAGCCTAGGGGGCAGTCTGAACACTGAAGCTTTCTTT
clone size: NA; D gene: NA; V gene: TRBV18; J gene: TRBJ2-7; CDR3 protein: CASSPRRDEQYF; CDR3 DNA: TGTGCCAGCTCACCCCGGCGGGACGAGCAGTACTTC
clone size: NA; D gene: TRBD1; V gene: TRBV5-6; J gene: TRBJ1-2; CDR3 protein: CASSLETGGVNGYTF; CDR3 DNA: TGTGCCAGCAGCTTGGAAACAGGGGGCGTGAATGGCTACACCTTC
clone size: NA; D gene: NA; V gene: TRBV2; J gene: TRBJ2-7; CDR3 protein: CASSDVPSFNTEQYF; CDR3 DNA: TGTGCCAGCAGTGATGTGCCTAGCTTTAATACGGAGCAGTACTTC